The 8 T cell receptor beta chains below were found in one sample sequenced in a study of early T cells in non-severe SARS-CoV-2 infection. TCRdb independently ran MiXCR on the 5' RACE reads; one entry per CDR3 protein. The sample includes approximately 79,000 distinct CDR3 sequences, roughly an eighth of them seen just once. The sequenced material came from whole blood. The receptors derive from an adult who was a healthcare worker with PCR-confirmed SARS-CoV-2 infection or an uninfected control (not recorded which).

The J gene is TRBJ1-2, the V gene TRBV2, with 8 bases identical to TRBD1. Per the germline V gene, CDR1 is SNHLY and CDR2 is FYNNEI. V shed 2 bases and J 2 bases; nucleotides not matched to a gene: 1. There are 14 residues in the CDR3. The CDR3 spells CASSEQGANYGYTF. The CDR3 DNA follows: TGTGCCAGCAGTGAACAGGGGGCCAACTATGGCTACACCTTC.

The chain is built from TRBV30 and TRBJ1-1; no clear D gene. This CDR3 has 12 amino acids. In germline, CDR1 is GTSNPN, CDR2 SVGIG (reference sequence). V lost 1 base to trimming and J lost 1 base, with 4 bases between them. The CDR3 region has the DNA TGTGCCTGGAGTGACAGGAACACTGAAGCTTTCTTT. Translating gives CAWSDRNTEAFF. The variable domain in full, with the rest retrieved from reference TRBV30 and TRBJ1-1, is SQTIHQWPATLVQPVGSPLSLECTVEGTSNPNLYWYRQAAGRGLQLLFYSVGIGQISSEVPQNLSASRPQDRQFILSSKKLLLSDSGFYLCAWSDRNTEAFFGQGTRLTVV.

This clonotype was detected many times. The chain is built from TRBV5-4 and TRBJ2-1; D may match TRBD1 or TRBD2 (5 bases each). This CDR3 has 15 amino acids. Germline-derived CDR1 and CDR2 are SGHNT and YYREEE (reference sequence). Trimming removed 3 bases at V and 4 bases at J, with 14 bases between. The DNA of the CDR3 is TGTGCCAGCAGCTCTGACGGGGCGGGTTACAATGAGCAGTTCTTC. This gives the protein CASSSDGAGYNEQFF.

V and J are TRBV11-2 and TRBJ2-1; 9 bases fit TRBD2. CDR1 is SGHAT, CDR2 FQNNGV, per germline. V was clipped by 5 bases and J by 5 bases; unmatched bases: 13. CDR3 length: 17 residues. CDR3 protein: CASSRPGPSGKHNEQFF. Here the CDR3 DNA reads TGTGCCAGCAGCCGGCCCGGCCCTAGCGGGAAACACAATGAGCAGTTCTTC.

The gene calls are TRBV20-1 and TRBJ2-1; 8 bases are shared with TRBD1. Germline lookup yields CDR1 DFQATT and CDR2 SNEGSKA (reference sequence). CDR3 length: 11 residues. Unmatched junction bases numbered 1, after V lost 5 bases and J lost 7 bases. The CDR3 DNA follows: TGCAGTGCTCACAGGGGGAATGAGCAGTTCTTC. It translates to CSAHRGNEQFF.

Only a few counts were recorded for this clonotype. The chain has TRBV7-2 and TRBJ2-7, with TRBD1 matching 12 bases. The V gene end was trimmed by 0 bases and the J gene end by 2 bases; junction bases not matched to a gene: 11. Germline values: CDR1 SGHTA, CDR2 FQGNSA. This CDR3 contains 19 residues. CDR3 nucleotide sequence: TGTGCCAGCAGCTTAGCGGGGCCGGGACAGGGGGCAAAGGCCTACGAGCAGTACTTC. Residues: CASSLAGPGQGAKAYEQYF.

CDR3 nucleotide sequence: TGTGCCAGCAGGAAGACTACAGGCGCGAACACTGAAGCTTTCTTT. It yields the protein CASRKTTGANTEAFF. The chain links TRBV6-2 or TRBV6-3 to TRBJ1-1; possibly TRBD1 for D (5 bases). V lost 6 bases, J lost 1 base, and 15 bases lay in between. CDR3 length: 15 residues. Germline CDR1 is MNHEY and CDR2 is SVGEGT.

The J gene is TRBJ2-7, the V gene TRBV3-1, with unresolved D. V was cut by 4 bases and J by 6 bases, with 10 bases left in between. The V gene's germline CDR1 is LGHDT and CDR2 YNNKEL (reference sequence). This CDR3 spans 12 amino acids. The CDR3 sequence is CASSLKASEQYF. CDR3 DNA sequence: TGTGCCAGCAGCCTAAAGGCAAGCGAGCAGTACTTC.